This TCR beta chain was sequenced in a study of blood T cell repertoires in COVID-19. On the study more broadly: Spain, Italy and the United States supplied samples that represented acute and convalescent COVID-19. T cells, B-cell-depleted T cells, or PBMCs provided the cDNA or gDNA that served as material.

Trimming took off 2 bases at V and 14 bases at J, with 16 bases between the two ends. Germline values: CDR1 KGHSH, CDR2 LQKENI. The CDR3 runs to 14 residues. In the authors' methods: Amplified reference gene primers provided the basis for estimating nucleated cell counts. The protocol was immunoSEQ multiplex PCR, while the TCRdb copy is restricted to in-frame clones and leaves out a portion. That table supplies the V and J calls and clone size; D and trimming were determined from the DNA. The sample consists of approximately 68,000 clones, 85% of them appearing once. This receptor was taken from a woman older than 75 with active or convalescent COVID-19. The chain joins TRBV18 to TRBJ1-6, with D maybe TRBD1 (5 bases). The sequencing sample was made of peripheral blood. In nucleotides, the CDR3 is TGTGCCAGCTCACCAAAGATGATTGGGGGGGCCCTCCACTTT. Its protein product is CASSPKMIGGALHF.